The 23 T cell receptor beta chains presented below share a single source sample, sequenced in a study of blood T cell repertoires in COVID-19. Here immunoSEQ multiplex PCR was the method, and the copy in TCRdb shows in-frame clones only, minus some. The sample contains over 55,000 clones, around 80% of which appear only once. Sequenced sample: peripheral blood. The receptor source for this set is a woman older than 75 with acute or convalescent COVID-19.

The V and J genes are TRBV28 and TRBJ2-4, with 9 bases matching TRBD1. Germline CDR1 is MDHEN and CDR2 is SYDVKM. After removal of 4 bases from V and 9 bases from J, the junction contained 7 bases not matched to a gene. CDR3 size: 14 residues. CDR3 coding DNA: TGTGCCAGCAGTTCCCCGGGACAGGGCGTCATTCAGTACTTC. The encoded protein is CASSSPGQGVIQYF. The variable domain in full, completed from reference TRBV28 and TRBJ2-4, reads DVKVTQSSRYLVKRTGEKVFLECVQDMDHENMFWYRQDPGLGLRLIYFSYDVKMKEKGDIPEGYSVSREKKERFSLILESASTNQTSMYLCASSSPGQGVIQYFGAGTRLSVL.

This chain joins TRBV3-1 (or the pseudogene TRBV3-2) and TRBJ1-4; D unresolved. The CDR3 is made up of 14 amino acids. Deletions cut 8 bases from V and 7 bases from J, with 17 bases between. Germline CDR1 reads LGHDT; CDR2 reads YNNKEL (reference sequence). In nucleotides, the CDR3 is TGTGCCAGCGGCGCTCTCGGTCGGGGTGAAAAACTGTTTTTT. Protein: CASGALGRGEKLFF.

The rearrangement links TRBV10-3 to TRBJ2-7, with TRBD1 matching over 8 bases. Germline V CDR1 and CDR2: ENHRY, SYGVKD. This CDR3 comprises 13 residues. Trimming cost V 6 bases and J 5 bases; bases outside gene matches: 6. Here the CDR3 reads CAISRTGTDEQYF. The CDR3 DNA reads TGTGCCATCAGCCGGACAGGGACCGACGAGCAGTACTTC.

The chain is built from TRBV10-1 and TRBJ2-7; 7 positions match TRBD2. In germline, CDR1 is WNHNN, CDR2 SYGVQD (reference sequence). The V gene end was trimmed by 1 base and the J gene end by 7 bases; junction bases not matched to a gene: 7. The CDR3 extends over 14 amino acids. The CDR3 DNA sequence: TGCGCCAGCAGTGAGTTGGGAGGGGTGGGGGAGCAGTACTTC. This gives the protein CASSELGGVGEQYF.

This clone was seen once. The rearrangement uses TRBV12-3 or TRBV12-4 and TRBJ2-7; 8 nucleotides align to TRBD1. The trim removed 3 bases at V and 6 bases at J, leaving 4 bases unmatched. The CDR3 is 13 residues long. The CDR3 coding sequence is TGTGCCAGCAGTTTCGGGACAGGCCGCGAGCAGTACTTC. Its protein product is CASSFGTGREQYF.

The rearrangement links TRBV9 to TRBJ2-1; TRBD2 matches 12 bases. Germline CDR1 and CDR2: SGDLS and YYNGEE. J gave up 9 bases and V 4 bases, and 8 bases lay outside the gene matches. The CDR3 runs to 15 residues. The CDR3, as DNA: TGTGCCAGCAGCTTCGGACTAGCGGGATCGGGTGAGCAGTTCTTC. It specifies CASSFGLAGSGEQFF.

V and J are TRBV20-1 and TRBJ1-3; no clear D gene. CDR1 and CDR2 from the germline V gene are DFQATT and SNEGSKA (reference sequence). The CDR3 totals 16 residues. The V end was cut by 3 bases, the J end by 0 bases, with 15 bases between. CDR3 protein: CSASPSAVSSGNTIYF. The CDR3 bases are TGCAGTGCTAGTCCCTCGGCGGTGAGCTCTGGAAACACCATATATTTT.

The chain joins TRBV12-3 or TRBV12-4 to TRBJ2-7, with no clear D. V was clipped by 3 bases and J by 4 bases, with 10 bases between them. CDR3 size: 13 residues. The CDR3 sequence is CASSLLSTYEQYF. The DNA of the CDR3 is TGTGCCAGCAGTTTGCTATCTACTTACGAGCAGTACTTC.

This sequence joins TRBV10-3 and TRBJ2-3; 9 bases agree with TRBD1. The V segment lost 6 bases and the J segment 0 bases; nucleotides outside the gene matches: 4. The CDR3 loop spans 15 amino acids. Germline lookup yields CDR1 ENHRY and CDR2 SYGVKD. CDR3 sequence reads: CAIRLDRGSTDTQYF. The CDR3 DNA follows: TGTGCCATCAGGCTGGACAGGGGCAGCACAGATACGCAGTATTTT.

This chain uses TRBV18 with TRBJ1-2, with 8 bases that match TRBD1. The CDR3 sequence is 16 residues long. Trimming cost V 0 bases and J 5 bases; bases outside gene matches: 8. CDR1 and CDR2 from the germline V gene are KGHSH and LQKENI. CDR3 in amino acids: CASSPPPRTGKYGYTF. The CDR3 bases are TGTGCCAGCTCACCACCGCCAAGGACAGGGAAATATGGCTACACCTTC.

The V call is TRBV6-6, the J call TRBJ2-6; tentatively, D is TRBD1 (7 bases). The germline V gene encodes CDR1 MNHNY and CDR2 SVGAGI (reference sequence). CDR3 size: 16 residues. Trimming stripped 6 bases from V and 4 bases from J, with 16 bases between. Here the CDR3 reads CASRTGAGPGANVLTF. For the CDR3, the DNA is TGTGCCAGCAGAACAGGGGCGGGGCCGGGGGCCAACGTCCTGACTTTC.

The table lists this clone with a few counts. CDR3 loop: CAISGGGLPPEHQHF. As DNA, the CDR3 is TGTGCCATCAGTGGGGGAGGACTGCCCCCCGAGCACCAGCATTTT. The chain links TRBV10-3 to TRBJ1-5; no clear D. Germline-derived CDR1 and CDR2 are ENHRY and SYGVKD. The CDR3 sequence is 15 residues long. V gave up 4 bases and J gave up 12 bases, with 22 bases separating them.

The gene calls are TRBV11-2 and TRBJ2-7; a possible D gene is TRBD2 (6 bases). CDR1 and CDR2 from the germline V gene are SGHAT and FQNNGV. The ends were cut back, 0 bases at V and 5 bases at J, with 14 bases in the middle. The CDR3 runs to 15 residues. CDR3 amino acids: CASSLDAGMVDEQYF. In DNA form, the CDR3 reads TGTGCCAGCAGCTTAGATGCGGGAATGGTCGACGAGCAGTACTTC.

The chain carries TRBV12-3 or TRBV12-4 and TRBJ2-4, with D possibly TRBD2 on 5 matching bases. Trimming took off 2 bases at V and 9 bases at J, with 11 bases between the two ends. This CDR3 contains 13 residues. CDR3 region: CASSLRSGTIQYF. The CDR3 DNA follows: TGTGCCAGCAGTTTAAGGTCGGGAACCATTCAGTACTTC.

The chain employs TRBV27 and TRBJ1-4, with TRBD1 identical over 9 bases. CDR1 is MNHEY and CDR2 is SMNVEV in the germline V gene (reference sequence). V shed 3 bases, J shed 7 bases, and the junction held 9 bases outside the gene matches. The CDR3 loop spans 16 amino acids. This CDR3 reads CASSFGTGTGSEKLFF. In nucleotides, the CDR3 is TGTGCCAGCAGTTTTGGGACTGGGACAGGGTCTGAAAAACTGTTTTTT.

Here the CDR3 reads CASARGAGGHTDTQYF. As DNA, the CDR3 is TGCGCCAGCGCCCGAGGGGCGGGAGGGCACACAGATACGCAGTATTTT. The chain links TRBV5-1 to TRBJ2-3, with 9 bases aligning to TRBD2. CDR3 length: 16 amino acids. The germline CDR1 and CDR2 sequences are SGHRS and YFSETQ. J lost 2 bases, V lost 7 bases, and 11 bases had no gene match.

The chain joins TRBV27 to TRBJ2-7; TRBD1 aligns across 10 bases. From germline, CDR1 is MNHEY and CDR2 SMNVEV (reference sequence). The ends lost 6 bases at V and 2 bases at J; junction bases unmatched: 10. The CDR3 has 16 amino acids. For the CDR3, the DNA is TGTGCCAGCAGGCTATCCGGGACAGGGGTAGCCTACGAGCAGTACTTC. It codes for CASRLSGTGVAYEQYF.

The chain employs TRBV29-1 and TRBJ1-1, with D perhaps matching TRBD1 (6 bases). Trimming pared 8 bases from V and 4 bases from J, leaving 26 bases between. Germline V gives CDR1 SQVTM, CDR2 ANQGSEA. There are 16 residues in the CDR3. The CDR3 loop reads CSFLPGHTKGTTEAFF. The CDR3 nucleotides are TGCAGCTTCTTACCGGGACATACCAAGGGGACCACTGAAGCTTTCTTT.

The chain is built from TRBV5-6 and TRBJ2-3; D gene ambiguous. CDR1 and CDR2 from the germline V gene are SGHDT and YYEEEE. The CDR3 length is 13 residues. Trimming stripped 2 bases from V and 1 base from J, with 5 bases between. CDR3 protein: CASSFGGTDTQYF. Here the CDR3 DNA reads TGTGCCAGCAGCTTTGGAGGCACAGATACGCAGTATTTT.

The CDR3 region is CASSLAFYGYTF. CDR3 in DNA: TGTGCCAGCAGTTTGGCTTTCTATGGCTACACCTTC. V and J are TRBV12-3 or TRBV12-4 and TRBJ1-2; D is unresolved. The germline V and J ends were trimmed by 3 bases and 4 bases, with 6 bases remaining between them. The CDR3 is made up of 12 amino acids.

A few counts support this clone. The V and J genes are TRBV3-1 (or the pseudogene TRBV3-2) and TRBJ1-1; D call uncertain. The CDR3 extends over 13 amino acids. V dropped 3 bases and J dropped 1 base, with 6 bases sitting between them. The germline CDR1 and CDR2 sequences are LGHDT and YNNKEL (reference sequence). The CDR3 loop is CASSQGSNTEAFF. The CDR3 DNA follows: TGTGCCAGCAGCCAGGGCTCGAACACTGAAGCTTTCTTT.

The rearrangement uses TRBV2 and TRBJ2-1, with 10 bases matching TRBD2. V was pared by 6 bases and J by 7 bases, with 9 bases of the junction left unmatched. This CDR3 is 15 amino acids long. Germline CDR1 is SNHLY and CDR2 is FYNNEI. DNA for the CDR3: TGTGCCAGCAGGTTTCGCCTAGCGGGAGAAAATGAGCAGTTCTTC. This translates into CASRFRLAGENEQFF.

The V gene is TRBV4-3, the J gene TRBJ2-3, with a possible D match to TRBD1 (6 bases). Germline V CDR1 and CDR2: LGHNA, YSLEER. The CDR3 contains 19 residues. The germline V and J ends were trimmed by 0 bases and 0 bases, with 19 bases remaining between them. The CDR3 spells CASSQDTPGTSGSTDTQYF. The CDR3 DNA is TGCGCCAGCAGCCAAGATACTCCCGGGACATCCGGCAGCACAGATACGCAGTATTTT.